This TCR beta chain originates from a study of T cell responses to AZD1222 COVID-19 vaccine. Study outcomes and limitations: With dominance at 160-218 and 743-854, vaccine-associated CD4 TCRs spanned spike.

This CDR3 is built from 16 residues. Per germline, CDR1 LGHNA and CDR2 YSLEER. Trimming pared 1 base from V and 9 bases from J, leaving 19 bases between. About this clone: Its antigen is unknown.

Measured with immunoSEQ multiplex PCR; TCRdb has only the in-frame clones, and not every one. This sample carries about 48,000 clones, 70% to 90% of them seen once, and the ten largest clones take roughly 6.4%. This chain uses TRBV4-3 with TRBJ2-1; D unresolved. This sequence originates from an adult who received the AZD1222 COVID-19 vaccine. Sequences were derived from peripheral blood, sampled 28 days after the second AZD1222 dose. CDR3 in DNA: TGCGCCAGCAGCCAAGGAAGGTTCCGTCTAGTCGTTGAGCAGTTCTTC. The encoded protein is CASSQGRFRLVVEQFF.